The subject of this entry is one TCR beta chain. Germline loops: CDR1 LNHDA, CDR2 SQIVND (reference sequence). The CDR3 contains 14 residues. The V end was cut by 10 bases, the J end by 0 bases, with 13 bases between. This record belongs to a study of control samples from healthy donors and cancer patients. Assay used: immunoSEQ multiplex PCR; TCRdb lists only in-frame clones, some missing. The data contain over 100,000 clones, approximately 92% of them singletons. This clonotype originated in a woman in her 50s in good health. Sequencing was carried out using blood. The chain combines TRBV19 with TRBJ1-3, with D unresolved. In nucleotides, the CDR3 is TGTGCCACTACACCGAGCCACTCTGGAAACACCATATATTTT. This codes for CATTPSHSGNTIYF.